These T cell receptor beta chains were read from a single sample in a study of blood T cell repertoires in COVID-19. TCRdb's copy holds only in-frame clones and misses some; the assay was immunoSEQ multiplex PCR. The sample includes roughly 190,000 clones, more than 70% of them seen just once. Sequenced material: peripheral blood. The source of these receptors is a man in his fifties with active or convalescent COVID-19. The CDR3 runs from the conserved cysteine through the conserved F or W. Each record gives: D gene, J gene, clone size, V gene, CDR3 DNA, CDR3 protein. The D gene is left open where the match is weak. The size entry is marked missing in some rows and otherwise reads once, few, many or a size class.

-	TRBJ1-5	few	TRBV28	TGTGCCAGCAACCCCCAGGTCCACAATCAGCCCCAGCATTTT	CASNPQVHNQPQHF
-	TRBJ1-2	-	TRBV5-1	TGCGCCAGCAGCCTATACTCGGAAGGGGAAGGCTACACCTTC	CASSLYSEGEGYTF
-	TRBJ2-2	-	TRBV7-2	TGTGCCAGCAGCCCAGACTGGAACACCGGGGAGCTGTTTTTT	CASSPDWNTGELFF
-	TRBJ2-1	-	TRBV11-2	TGTGCCAGCAGACAAGACAGAATATACTCCTACAATGAGCAGTTCTTC	CASRQDRIYSYNEQFF
-	TRBJ2-1	-	TRBV5-1	TGCGCCAGCAGCTTGGAGCAGGGGCAGGCAAATGAGCAGTTCTTC	CASSLEQGQANEQFF
-	TRBJ2-7	-	TRBV5-1	TGCGCCAGCAGCTTGGCAGCATCGGGGGCCTACGAGCAGTACTTC	CASSLAASGAYEQYF
-	TRBJ2-2	-	TRBV27	TGTGCCAGCAGTCGCTACAGGGCCGGCACCGGGGAGCTGTTTTTT	CASSRYRAGTGELFF
TRBD2	TRBJ2-5	-	TRBV9	TGTGCCAGCAGCGCGGGACTAGCGGGGGACTCTGGAGAGACCCAGTACTTC	CASSAGLAGDSGETQYF
TRBD1	TRBJ2-3	-	TRBV29-1	TGCAGCGTTAAGAGACGGACAGGGAGCACAGATACGCAGTATTTT	CSVKRRTGSTDTQYF
TRBD2	TRBJ2-7	-	TRBV3-1/TRBV3-2	TGTGCCAGCAGCCAGTCCTTCGGGAGGGGTTACGAGCAGTACTTC	CASSQSFGRGYEQYF
-	TRBJ1-1	few	TRBV5-4	TGTGCCAGCAGCTACGATCCCGGGGGTTTATCGGGAGCTTTCTTT	CASSYDPGGLSGAFF
TRBD2	TRBJ2-3	-	TRBV3-1/TRBV3-2	TGTGCCAGCAGCCAAGACAGAGCGGGACTCAGCACAGATACGCAGTATTTT	CASSQDRAGLSTDTQYF
-	TRBJ1-2	-	TRBV6-2/TRBV6-3	TGTGCCAGCAGTTACTCAGCGGGGGCTATCTATGGCTACACCTTC	CASSYSAGAIYGYTF
TRBD1	TRBJ1-2	-	TRBV6-5	TGTGCCAGCAGTTACTCGTGGACAGGGGAGTTGAGTGGCTACACCTTC	CASSYSWTGELSGYTF
-	TRBJ1-2	few	TRBV19	TGTGCCAGTAGTACTCAACGAAACCTAGCTAACTATGGCTACACCTTC	CASSTQRNLANYGYTF
TRBD1	TRBJ1-6	-	TRBV30	TGTGCCTGGAGCGCGTCTGGGACAGTAAGTTCACCCCTCCACTTT	CAWSASGTVSSPLHF
-	TRBJ2-2	-	TRBV21-1	TGTGCCAGCAGCAAAGGGGCTAGCGGCACCGGGGAGCTGTTTTTT	CASSKGASGTGELFF
-	TRBJ1-1	-	TRBV6-5	TGTGCCAGCAGTCCCAGGAGGGAGGCCTCTTTCTTT	CASSPRREASFF
-	TRBJ1-2	-	TRBV15	TGTGCCACCACGTCGGCGGGGTCGGGTAACTATGGCTACACCTTC	CATTSAGSGNYGYTF
TRBD2	TRBJ2-1	-	TRBV7-2	TGTGCCAGCAGCTTAGATAGCGGGGGGTACAATGAGCAGTTCTTC	CASSLDSGGYNEQFF
-	TRBJ1-2	many	TRBV2	TGTGCCAGCAGTGAAGGGATCGGGGAGAGTGGCTACACCTTC	CASSEGIGESGYTF
TRBD1	TRBJ2-1	few	TRBV7-9	TGTGCCAGCAGCTTAACGTGGACAGGCTACAATGAGCAGTTCTTC	CASSLTWTGYNEQFF
TRBD2	TRBJ2-1	-	TRBV7-9	TGTGCCAGCAGTCTAACGGCTAGCGGGGGGGTCGAGTACAATGAGCAGTTCTTC	CASSLTASGGVEYNEQFF
-	TRBJ2-6	-	TRBV5-1	TGCGCCAGCAGGCGGAGCGATCCTGGGGCCAACGTCCTGACTTTC	CASRRSDPGANVLTF
TRBD1	TRBJ1-4	-	TRBV29-1	TGCAGCGTCAGGGACAGGGCTGAAAAACTGTTTTTT	CSVRDRAEKLFF
TRBD2	TRBJ2-1	few	TRBV10-1	TGCGCCAGTCTAGCGGAGAGGGCCTACAATGAGCAGTTCTTC	CASLAERAYNEQFF
TRBD1	TRBJ2-3	-	TRBV24-1	TGTGCCACCAGTGACAGGGGGCGGGGAGATACGCAGTATTTT	CATSDRGRGDTQYF
-	TRBJ2-5	-	TRBV7-2	TGTGCCAGCAGCTTAGGAGGGAGGTATTCGGAGACCCAGTACTTC	CASSLGGRYSETQYF
TRBD2	TRBJ2-1	-	TRBV4-1	TGCGCCAGCAGCCAAGAGGGACTAGCGGGATTTAGCTCCTACAATGAGCAGTTCTTC	CASSQEGLAGFSSYNEQFF
-	TRBJ1-1	-	TRBV10-2	TGCGCCAGCAGGGTGTCGGACACTGAAGCTTTCTTT	CASRVSDTEAFF
TRBD1	TRBJ2-7	-	TRBV2	TGTGCCAGCAGCGAGGGGGCAGGCTCCTACGAGCAGTACTTC	CASSEGAGSYEQYF
TRBD1	TRBJ2-7	-	TRBV30	TGTGCCTGCCCCCGACAGGGCTCCTACGAGCAGTACTTC	CACPRQGSYEQYF
TRBD1	TRBJ1-1	-	TRBV5-1	TGCGCCAGCAGCCCCCGGACAGGACGGAACACTGAAGCTTTCTTT	CASSPRTGRNTEAFF
-	TRBJ1-3	once	TRBV7-9	TGTGCCAGCCACTGGGGGCCATCTGGAAACACCATATATTTT	CASHWGPSGNTIYF
-	TRBJ2-7	once	TRBV6-6	TGTGCCAGCAGTTACGGGGGAGGCGGGTACGAGCAGTACTTC	CASSYGGGGYEQYF
TRBD1	TRBJ2-1	-	TRBV5-4	TGTGCCAGCAGCTTGGCGGTGACAGGGGGGTTCGATGAGCAGTTCTTC	CASSLAVTGGFDEQFF
TRBD1	TRBJ2-7	-	TRBV30	TGTGCCTGGGGGACAGGCCCCTACGAGCAGTACTTC	CAWGTGPYEQYF
-	TRBJ1-1	few	TRBV30	TGTGCCTGGGAACAGGGCAGGGGCACTGAAGCTTTCTTT	CAWEQGRGTEAFF
TRBD1	TRBJ1-1	once	TRBV4-1	TGCGCCAGCAGGAGACAGGGGAACACTGAAGCTTTCTTT	CASRRQGNTEAFF
-	TRBJ2-1	once	TRBV18	TGTGCCAGCTCACCACGCGATGAGCAGTTCTTC	CASSPRDEQFF
-	TRBJ2-2	-	TRBV5-6	TGTGCCAGCAGCTTGCGGACTACCAACACCGGGGAGCTGTTTTTT	CASSLRTTNTGELFF
-	TRBJ2-1	-	TRBV5-1	TGCGCCAGCAGCTTGGTTCCAGCGGAATACAATGAGCAGTTCTTC	CASSLVPAEYNEQFF
TRBD1	TRBJ2-7	-	TRBV9	TGTGCCAGCAGCGAGAGTCCCGGGGACAGGGAGCAGTACTTC	CASSESPGDREQYF
-	TRBJ2-7	-	TRBV21-1	TGTGCCAGCAGCAAAGAGAACAACACCTACGAGCAGTACTTC	CASSKENNTYEQYF
-	TRBJ2-7	-	TRBV6-2/TRBV6-3	TGTGCCAGCAGCTTACCACTCTACGAGCAGTACTTC	CASSLPLYEQYF
-	TRBJ2-3	-	TRBV10-1	TGCGCCAGCAGTGACCCTGGGGGCCTGGGAGATACGCAGTATTTT	CASSDPGGLGDTQYF
-	TRBJ2-7	once	TRBV28	TGTGCCAGCAAAAGGGGCGCCTACGAGCAGTACTTC	CASKRGAYEQYF
-	TRBJ1-2	once	TRBV6-5	TGTGCCAGCATGAGGACACCTAACTATGGCTACACCTTC	CASMRTPNYGYTF
-	TRBJ1-1	many	TRBV29-1	TGCAGCGCGAGGGAGTTTGAAGCTTTCTTT	CSAREFEAFF
TRBD1	TRBJ2-5	-	TRBV2	TGTGCCAGCAGTGATGGACAGGGCCGGGAGACCCAGTACTTC	CASSDGQGRETQYF
-	TRBJ1-6	-	TRBV14	TGTGCCAGCAGCCAACACGGGGATTCACCCCTCCACTTT	CASSQHGDSPLHF
-	TRBJ1-2	-	TRBV6-5	TGTGCCAGCAGGCCGACAGGCGGACTCTATGGCTACACCTTC	CASRPTGGLYGYTF
TRBD1	TRBJ2-7	-	TRBV7-2	TGTGCCAGCAGCTTACGGACAGGCGTTTACGAGCAGTACTTC	CASSLRTGVYEQYF